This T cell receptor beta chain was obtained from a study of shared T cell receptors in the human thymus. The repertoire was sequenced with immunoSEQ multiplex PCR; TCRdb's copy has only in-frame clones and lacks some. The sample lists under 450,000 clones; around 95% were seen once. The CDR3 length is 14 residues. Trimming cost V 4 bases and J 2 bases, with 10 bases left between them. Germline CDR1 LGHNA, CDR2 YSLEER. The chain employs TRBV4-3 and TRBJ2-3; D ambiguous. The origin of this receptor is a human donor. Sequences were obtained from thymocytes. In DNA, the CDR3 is TGCGCCAGCAGCCTCCTTAGCCACACAGATACGCAGTATTTT. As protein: CASSLLSHTDTQYF.